This TCR beta chain was recovered during a study of a mutant IDH1 vaccine in newly diagnosed glioma. Looking at the study overall: Beginning 4-6 weeks after radiotherapy alone, or with temozolomide cycles, vaccination took place. Averaging around 42 years of age, treated patients were approximately 62% male and 37.5% female. Prior therapy was radiotherapy, temozolomide, or both; most received both.

Documented time point: week 23, last vaccination. All doses held 300 ug of mutant IDH1 20-mer peptide, with topical imiquimod. Study-wide points: Pseudoprogression looked unconnected to shifts in top peripheral T cell clonotypes.

Using immunoSEQ multiplex PCR, the repertoire was profiled, and TCRdb retains in-frame clones only, with some absent. This sample has 60,000 or so clones; approximately 84% occur once, and the top ten carry under 4.5%. CDR3 length: 17 residues. V shed 4 bases and J shed 1 base, with 19 bases lying between them. Germline V gene sequence: CDR1 MNHNS, CDR2 SASEGT. On this clone: The antigen is unknown.

The receptor comes from a man younger than 40 with glioma. The chain links TRBV6-1 to TRBJ1-1; D may be TRBD1 (5 bases). The specimen was PBMCs, collected from a glioma patient whose treatment included an IDH1 peptide vaccine. The CDR3 sequence: CASSVRGSSSRNTEAFF. For the CDR3, the DNA is TGTGCCAGCAGTGTACGGGGGTCCTCGTCGCGGAACACTGAAGCTTTCTTT.